These T cell receptor beta chains were read from a single sample in a study of T cells in Graves' hyperthyroidism and ophthalmopathy. TCRdb redid the calling of the multiplex PCR reads with MiXCR, one entry per CDR3 protein. Among about 500,000 distinct CDR3 sequences listed, 16% were seen once. The sample taken for sequencing was blood. Receptor source: a woman in her late teens or twenties with Graves' hyperthyroidism. Each CDR3 is given without its conserved first and last residue.

TRBV5-1	TRBJ1-2	ASSLLAQGARGYT
TRBV6-2/TRBV6-3	TRBJ2-1	ASSYSKSGRVPQYNEQF
TRBV24-1	TRBJ2-7	ATAPRDRAYEQY
TRBV28	TRBJ2-7	ASRFGLAGYYEQY
TRBV11-3	TRBJ2-3	ASSFPGDTQY
TRBV12-3/TRBV12-4	TRBJ2-5	ASSPQTGSAQY
TRBV5-6	TRBJ2-5	ASSPGTGVQETQY
TRBV20-1	TRBJ2-2	SARDWQLNTGELF
TRBV19	TRBJ1-5	ASSITAESTNQPQH
TRBV20-1	TRBJ2-1	SARTHAGVSYNEQF
TRBV28	TRBJ1-2	ASSLPGQLYGYT
TRBV30	TRBJ1-4	AGLIRDLPTNEKLF
TRBV12-3/TRBV12-4	TRBJ2-5	ASSWGPWGIQEIQY
TRBV6-1	TRBJ2-7	ATAILRRAPYEQY
TRBV5-1	TRBJ2-1	ASSLKGPGKAYNEQF
TRBV3-1	TRBJ2-7	ASSTLGPDEQY
TRBV7-2	TRBJ2-3	ASMKAPSSTDTQY
TRBV20-1	TRBJ2-7	SARDFQGAYDEQY
TRBV6-2/TRBV6-3	TRBJ1-5	ASSYLTDSNQPQH
TRBV24-1	TRBJ2-1	ATSDPGLAGGLYNEQF
TRBV12-3/TRBV12-4	TRBJ1-2	ASRIGSGYT
TRBV4-1	TRBJ1-5	ASSQESVSRPQH